This T cell receptor beta chain was sequenced during a study of PD-L1 blockade in urothelial cancer. Study context: Men with urothelial cancer arising in the bladder made up twenty-five of 29 patients.

This clone was detected only once. Per germline, CDR1 ENHRY and CDR2 SYGVKD. The ends lost 0 bases at V and 0 bases at J; junction bases unmatched: 7. CDR3 length: 18 amino acids. The authors spiked synthetic TCR analog templates into each PCR. Assay used: immunoSEQ multiplex PCR; TCRdb lists only in-frame clones, some missing. The table includes some 120,000 clones, around 89% detected once. Regarding time point: peripheral blood 6 weeks after treatment start. Each patient presented with locally advanced or metastatic urothelial carcinoma. The sequence was obtained from a man in his sixties with urothelial cancer. V is TRBV10-3 and J is TRBJ1-3; 8 bases align to TRBD1. The specimen was PBMCs, collected around atezolizumab (anti-PD-L1) treatment. CDR3 DNA: TGTGCCATCAGTGAGTCCCGAGGACAGGGTAGCTCTGGAAACACCATATATTTT. The encoded protein is CAISESRGQGSSGNTIYF.